This T cell receptor beta chain was identified in a study of OX40 agonist ivuxolimab in advanced cancers. Study-level information: Dose-escalation patients had hepatocellular carcinoma, melanoma, renal cell or head and neck cancer. Of mixed ages from roughly 23 to 80 and averaging about 56 years, the group was more than 65% male.

Overall study findings and caveats: The mean number of expanded clones was higher in CD8+ T cells than in CD4+.

A remark on this clone: Its antigen is undetermined.

Method: immunoSEQ multiplex PCR; TCRdb's copy keeps in-frame clones and lacks some. Of roughly 40,000 clones in the sample, about 88% are singletons; the top ten hold about 12%. CDR1 GTSNPN and CDR2 SVGIG come from the germline V gene (reference sequence). This CDR3 has 14 residues. V was cut by 1 base and J by 2 bases, with 11 bases left in between. The sample was CD4+ or CD8+ T cells sorted from blood, taken in a trial of the OX40 agonist ivuxolimab. This chain uses TRBV30 with TRBJ2-5; D may be TRBD1 or TRBD2 (5 bases each). The TCR was taken from an adult with an advanced solid tumor such as melanoma, head and neck, liver or kidney cancer. In DNA, the CDR3 is TGTGCCTGGAGTGGGGGACGGAAACAAGAGACCCAGTACTTC. This codes for CAWSGGRKQETQYF.